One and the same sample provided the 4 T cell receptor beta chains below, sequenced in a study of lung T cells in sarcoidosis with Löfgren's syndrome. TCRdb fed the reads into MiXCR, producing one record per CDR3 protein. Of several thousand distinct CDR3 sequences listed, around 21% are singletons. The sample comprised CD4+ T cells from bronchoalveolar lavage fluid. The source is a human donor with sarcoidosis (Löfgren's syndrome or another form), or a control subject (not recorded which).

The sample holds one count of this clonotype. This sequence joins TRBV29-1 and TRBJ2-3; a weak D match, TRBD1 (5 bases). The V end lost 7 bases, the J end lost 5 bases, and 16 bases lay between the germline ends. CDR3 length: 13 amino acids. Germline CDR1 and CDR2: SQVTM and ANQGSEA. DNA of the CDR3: TGCAGCGCCAAGACGGCAAGGGGAGATACGCAGTATTTT. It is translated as CSAKTARGDTQYF.

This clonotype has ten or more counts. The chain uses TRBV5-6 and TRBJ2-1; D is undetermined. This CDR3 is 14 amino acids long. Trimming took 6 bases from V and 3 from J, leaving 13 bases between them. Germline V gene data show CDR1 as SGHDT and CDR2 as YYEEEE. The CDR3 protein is CASTRKHVYNEQFF. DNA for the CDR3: TGTGCCAGCACTCGGAAACACGTCTACAATGAGCAGTTCTTC.

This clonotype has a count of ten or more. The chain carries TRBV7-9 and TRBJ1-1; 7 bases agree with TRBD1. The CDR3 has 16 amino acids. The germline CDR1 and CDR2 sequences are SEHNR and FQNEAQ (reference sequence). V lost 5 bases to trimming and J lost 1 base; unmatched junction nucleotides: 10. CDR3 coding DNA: TGTGCCAGCAGCCCCCCGATGACAGGGAGGAACACTGAAGCTTTCTTT. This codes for CASSPPMTGRNTEAFF.

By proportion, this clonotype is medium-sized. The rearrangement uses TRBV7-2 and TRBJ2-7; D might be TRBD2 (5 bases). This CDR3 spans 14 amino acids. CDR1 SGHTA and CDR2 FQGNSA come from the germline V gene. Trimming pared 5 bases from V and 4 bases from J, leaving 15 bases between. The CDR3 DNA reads TGTGCCAGCAGCCACCGGACTGGTATTTACGAGCAGTACTTC. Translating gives CASSHRTGIYEQYF. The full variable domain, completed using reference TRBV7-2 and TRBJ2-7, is GAGVSQSPSNKVTEKGKDVELRCDPISGHTALYWYRQSLGQGLEFLIYFQGNSAPDKSGLPSDRFSAERTGGSVSTLTIQRTQQEDSAVYLCASSHRTGIYEQYFGPGTRLTVT.